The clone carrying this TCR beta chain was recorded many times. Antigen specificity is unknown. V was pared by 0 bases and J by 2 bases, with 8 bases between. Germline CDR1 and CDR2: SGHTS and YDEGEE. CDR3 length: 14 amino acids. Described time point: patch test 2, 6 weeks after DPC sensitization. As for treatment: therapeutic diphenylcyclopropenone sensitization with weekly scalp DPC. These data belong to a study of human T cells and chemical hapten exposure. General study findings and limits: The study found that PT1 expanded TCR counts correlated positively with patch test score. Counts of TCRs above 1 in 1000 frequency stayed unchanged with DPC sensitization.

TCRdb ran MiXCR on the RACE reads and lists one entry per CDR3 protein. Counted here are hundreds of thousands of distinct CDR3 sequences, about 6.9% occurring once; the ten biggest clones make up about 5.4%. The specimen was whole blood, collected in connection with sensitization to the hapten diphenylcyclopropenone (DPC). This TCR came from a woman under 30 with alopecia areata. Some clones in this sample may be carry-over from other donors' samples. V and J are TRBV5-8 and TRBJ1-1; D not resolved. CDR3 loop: CASSLGLPNTEAFF. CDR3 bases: TGTGCCAGCAGCTTGGGACTGCCCAACACTGAAGCTTTCTTT.